The clone carrying this T cell receptor beta chain was seen ten or more times. The antigen remains undetermined. The data stem from a study of T-cell reconstitution after alpha-beta-depleted transplantation in children. Findings and limits, study-wide: Where alpha-beta T cells came from about two months after transplant was reportedly several hundred expanded graft clones. The main origin of T-cell counts and diversity one year after transplant was newly produced T cells.

V lost 3 bases to trimming and J lost 5 bases; unmatched junction nucleotides: 5. CDR1 is KGHDR, CDR2 SFDVKD, per germline. CDR3 size: 15 residues. A TCRbeta library incorporating unique molecular identifiers was prepared. In TCRdb, the PCR reads were re-called with MiXCR into one record per CDR3 protein. The sample lists roughly 180,000 distinct CDR3 sequences, around 10% seen once, with around 13% in the top ten. The TCR was taken from a boy aged 2 to 9 with acute myeloid leukemia, due to receive a stem cell transplant. The source material was PBMCs, sampled before TCRalphabeta/CD19-depleted stem cell transplant. V usage is TRBV24-1 and J usage is TRBJ2-5, with TRBD1 identical over 10 bases. The CDR3, as DNA: TGTGCCACCAGTGATCCGACGGGACAGGGGGAGACCCAGTACTTC. Its translation: CATSDPTGQGETQYF.